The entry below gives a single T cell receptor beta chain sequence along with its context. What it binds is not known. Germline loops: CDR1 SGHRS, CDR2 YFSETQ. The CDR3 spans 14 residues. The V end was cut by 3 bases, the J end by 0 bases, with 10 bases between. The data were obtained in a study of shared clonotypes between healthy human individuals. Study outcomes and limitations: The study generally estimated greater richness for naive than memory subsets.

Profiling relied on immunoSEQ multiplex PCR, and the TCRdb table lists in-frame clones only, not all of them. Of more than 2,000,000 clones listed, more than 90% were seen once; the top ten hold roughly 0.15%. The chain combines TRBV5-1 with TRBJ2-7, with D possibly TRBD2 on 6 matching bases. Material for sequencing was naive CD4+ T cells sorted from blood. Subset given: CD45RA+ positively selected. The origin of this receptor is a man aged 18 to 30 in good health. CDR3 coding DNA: TGCGCCAGCAGCTACGGGGGTCGCTCCTACGAGCAGTACTTC. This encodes CASSYGGRSYEQYF.